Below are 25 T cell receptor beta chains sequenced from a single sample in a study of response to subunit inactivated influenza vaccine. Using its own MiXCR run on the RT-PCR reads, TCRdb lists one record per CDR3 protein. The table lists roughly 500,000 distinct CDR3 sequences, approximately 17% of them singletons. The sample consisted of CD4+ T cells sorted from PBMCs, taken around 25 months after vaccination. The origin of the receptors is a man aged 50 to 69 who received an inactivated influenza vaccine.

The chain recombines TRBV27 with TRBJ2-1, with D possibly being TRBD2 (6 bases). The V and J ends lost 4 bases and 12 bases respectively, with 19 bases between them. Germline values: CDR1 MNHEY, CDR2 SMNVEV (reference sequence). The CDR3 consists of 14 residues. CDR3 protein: CASSSGGIMGLQFF. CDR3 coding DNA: TGTGCCAGCAGTTCTGGGGGGATCATGGGTTTGCAGTTCTTC.

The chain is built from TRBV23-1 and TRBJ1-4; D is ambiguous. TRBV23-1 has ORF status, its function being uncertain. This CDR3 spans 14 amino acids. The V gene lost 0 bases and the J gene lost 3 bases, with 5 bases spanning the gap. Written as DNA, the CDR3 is TGCGCCAGCAGTCAATCGGCCTCTAATGAAAAACTGTTTTTT. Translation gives CASSQSASNEKLFF.

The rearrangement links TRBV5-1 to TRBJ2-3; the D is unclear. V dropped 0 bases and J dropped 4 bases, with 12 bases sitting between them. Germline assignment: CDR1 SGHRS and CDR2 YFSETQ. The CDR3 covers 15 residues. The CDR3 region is CASSLATLSPDTQYF. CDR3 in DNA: TGCGCCAGCAGCTTGGCCACACTAAGCCCAGATACGCAGTATTTT.

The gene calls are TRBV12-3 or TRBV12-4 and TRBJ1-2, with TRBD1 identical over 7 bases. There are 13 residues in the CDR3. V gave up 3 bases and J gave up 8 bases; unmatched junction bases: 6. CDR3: CASSFRGGWGYTF. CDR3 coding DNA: TGTGCCAGCAGTTTCCGAGGGGGCTGGGGCTACACCTTC.

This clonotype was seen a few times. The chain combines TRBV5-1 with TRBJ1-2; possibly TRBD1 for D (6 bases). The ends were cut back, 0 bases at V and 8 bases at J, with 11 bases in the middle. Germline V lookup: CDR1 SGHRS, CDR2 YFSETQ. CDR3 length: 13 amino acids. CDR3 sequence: CASSLDSDSGYTF. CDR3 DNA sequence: TGCGCCAGCAGCTTGGATTCGGACAGCGGCTACACCTTC. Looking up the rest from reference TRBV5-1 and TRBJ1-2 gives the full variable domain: KAGVTQTPRYLIKTRGQQVTLSCSPISGHRSVSWYQQTPGQGLQFLFEYFSETQRNKGNFPGRFSGRQFSNSRSEMNVSTLELGDSALYLCASSLDSDSGYTFGSGTRLTVV.

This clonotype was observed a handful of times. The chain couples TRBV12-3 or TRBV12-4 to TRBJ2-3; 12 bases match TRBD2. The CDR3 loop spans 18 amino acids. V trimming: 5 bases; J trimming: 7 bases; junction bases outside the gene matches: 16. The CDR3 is CASSPTAYTSGRLNTQYF. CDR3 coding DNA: TGTGCCAGCAGTCCCACCGCTTACACTAGCGGGAGGTTAAATACGCAGTATTTT.

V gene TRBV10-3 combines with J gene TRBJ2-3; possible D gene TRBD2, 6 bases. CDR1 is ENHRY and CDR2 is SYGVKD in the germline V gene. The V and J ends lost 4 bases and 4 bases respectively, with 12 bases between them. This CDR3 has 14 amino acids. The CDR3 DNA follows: TGTGCCATCAGTGGAACCAGGAGGGCAGATACGCAGTATTTT. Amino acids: CAISGTRRADTQYF.

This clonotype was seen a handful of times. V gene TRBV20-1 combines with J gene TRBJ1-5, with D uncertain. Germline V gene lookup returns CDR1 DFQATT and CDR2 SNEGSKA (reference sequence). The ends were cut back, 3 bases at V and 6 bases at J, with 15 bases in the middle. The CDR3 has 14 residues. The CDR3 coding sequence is TGCAGTGCTAGTAAGGGCGAATGGAGTCAGCCCCAGCATTTT. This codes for CSASKGEWSQPQHF.

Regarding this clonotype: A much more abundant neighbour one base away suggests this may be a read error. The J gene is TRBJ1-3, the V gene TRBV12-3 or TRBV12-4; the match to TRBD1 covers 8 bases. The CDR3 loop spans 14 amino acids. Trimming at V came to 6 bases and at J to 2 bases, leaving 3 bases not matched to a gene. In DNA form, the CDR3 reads TGTGCCAGCAGCATACAGGGGGCTGGAAACACCATATATTTT. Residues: CASSIQGAGNTIYF.

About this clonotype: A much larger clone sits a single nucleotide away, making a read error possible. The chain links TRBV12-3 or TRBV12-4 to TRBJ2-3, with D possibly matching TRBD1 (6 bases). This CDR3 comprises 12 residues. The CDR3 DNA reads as TGTGCCAGCAGCCGACCGACAGGTACGCAGTATTTT. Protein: CASSRPTGTQYF.

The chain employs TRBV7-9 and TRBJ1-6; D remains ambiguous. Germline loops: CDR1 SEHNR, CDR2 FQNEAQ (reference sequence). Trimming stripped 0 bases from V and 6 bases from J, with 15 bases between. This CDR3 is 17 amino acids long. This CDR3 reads CASSLAEGVGFNSPLHF. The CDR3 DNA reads TGTGCCAGCAGCTTAGCGGAGGGAGTCGGTTTTAATTCACCCCTCCACTTT.

The CDR3 loop is CSATPGGSYNSPLHF. The CDR3, as DNA: TGCAGTGCCACCCCTGGGGGGTCGTATAATTCACCCCTCCACTTT. J is TRBJ1-6 and V is TRBV20-1; a weak D match, TRBD1 (5 bases). CDR1 is DFQATT and CDR2 is SNEGSKA in the germline V gene (reference sequence). V lost 6 bases, J lost 4 bases, and 16 bases lay in between. The CDR3 is 15 residues long.

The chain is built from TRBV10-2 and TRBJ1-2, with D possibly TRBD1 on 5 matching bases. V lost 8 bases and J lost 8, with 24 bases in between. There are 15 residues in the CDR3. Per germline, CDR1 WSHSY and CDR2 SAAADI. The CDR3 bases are TGCGCCAGCGGCGACGGGGTTGGGGGTATATCCGGCTACACCTTC. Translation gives CASGDGVGGISGYTF.

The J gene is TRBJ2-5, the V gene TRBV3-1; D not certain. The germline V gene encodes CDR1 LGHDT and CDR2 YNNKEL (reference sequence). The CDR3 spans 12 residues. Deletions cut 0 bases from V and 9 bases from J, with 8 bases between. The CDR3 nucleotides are TGTGCCAGCAGCCAAGATGCCCTGGCCCAGTACTTC. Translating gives CASSQDALAQYF.

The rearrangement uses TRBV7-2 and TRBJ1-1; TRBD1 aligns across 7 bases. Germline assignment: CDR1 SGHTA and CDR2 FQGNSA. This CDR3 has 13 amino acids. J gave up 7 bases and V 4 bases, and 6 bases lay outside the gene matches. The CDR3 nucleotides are TGTGCCAGCAGCTCCCGGGACAGAGATGAAGCTTTCTTT. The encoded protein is CASSSRDRDEAFF.

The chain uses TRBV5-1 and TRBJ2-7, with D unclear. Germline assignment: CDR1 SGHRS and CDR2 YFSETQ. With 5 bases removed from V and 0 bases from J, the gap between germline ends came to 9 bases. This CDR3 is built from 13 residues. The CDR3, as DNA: TGCGCCAGCAGTGACAAAAGCTCCTACGAGCAGTACTTC. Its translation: CASSDKSSYEQYF. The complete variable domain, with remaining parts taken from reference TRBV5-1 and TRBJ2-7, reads KAGVTQTPRYLIKTRGQQVTLSCSPISGHRSVSWYQQTPGQGLQFLFEYFSETQRNKGNFPGRFSGRQFSNSRSEMNVSTLELGDSALYLCASSDKSSYEQYFGPGTRLTVT.

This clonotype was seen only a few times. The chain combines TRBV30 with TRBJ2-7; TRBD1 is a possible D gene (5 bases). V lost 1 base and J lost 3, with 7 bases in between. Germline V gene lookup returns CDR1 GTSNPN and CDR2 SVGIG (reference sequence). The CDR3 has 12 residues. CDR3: CAWSGQSYEQYF. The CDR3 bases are TGTGCCTGGAGTGGACAGAGCTACGAGCAGTACTTC.

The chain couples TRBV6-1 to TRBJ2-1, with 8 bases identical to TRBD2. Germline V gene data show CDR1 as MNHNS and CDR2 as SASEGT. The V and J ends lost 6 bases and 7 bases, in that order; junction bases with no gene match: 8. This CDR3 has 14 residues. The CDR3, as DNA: TGTGCCAGCAGCGACCACGGGGGGGCTAATGAGCAGTTCTTC. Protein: CASSDHGGANEQFF.

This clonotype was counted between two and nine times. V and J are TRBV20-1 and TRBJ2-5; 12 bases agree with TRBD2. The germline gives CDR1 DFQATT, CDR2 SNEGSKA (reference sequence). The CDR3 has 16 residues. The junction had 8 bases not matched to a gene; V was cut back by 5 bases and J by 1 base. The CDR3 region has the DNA TGCAGTGCTTCCAACGGACTAGCGGGGCCCCAAGAGACCCAGTACTTC. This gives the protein CSASNGLAGPQETQYF.

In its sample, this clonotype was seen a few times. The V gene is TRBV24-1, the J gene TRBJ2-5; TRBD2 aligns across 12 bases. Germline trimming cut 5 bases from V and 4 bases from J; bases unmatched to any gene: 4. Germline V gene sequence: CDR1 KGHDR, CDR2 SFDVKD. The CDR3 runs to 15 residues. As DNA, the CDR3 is TGTGCCACCAGTGGAACGACTAGCGGGAGAGAGACCCAGTACTTC. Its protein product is CATSGTTSGRETQYF.

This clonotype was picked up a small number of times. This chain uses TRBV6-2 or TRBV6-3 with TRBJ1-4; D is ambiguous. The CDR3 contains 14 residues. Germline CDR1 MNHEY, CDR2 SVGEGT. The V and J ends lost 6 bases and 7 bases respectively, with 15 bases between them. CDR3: CASSWTTSGEKLFF. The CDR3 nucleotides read TGTGCCAGCAGCTGGACCACGTCGGGTGAAAAACTGTTTTTT.

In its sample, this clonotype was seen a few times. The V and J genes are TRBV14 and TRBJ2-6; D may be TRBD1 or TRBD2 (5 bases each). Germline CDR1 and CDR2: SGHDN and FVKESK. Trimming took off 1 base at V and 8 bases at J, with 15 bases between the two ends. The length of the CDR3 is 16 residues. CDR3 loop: CASSQVRQGASNVLTF. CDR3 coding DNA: TGTGCCAGCAGCCAAGTACGGCAGGGAGCGTCCAACGTCCTGACTTTC.

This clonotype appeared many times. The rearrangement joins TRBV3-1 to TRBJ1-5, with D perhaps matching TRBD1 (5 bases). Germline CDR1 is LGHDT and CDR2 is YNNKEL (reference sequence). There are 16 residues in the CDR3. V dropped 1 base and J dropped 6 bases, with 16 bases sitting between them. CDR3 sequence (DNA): TGTGCCAGCAGCCAAGGAGGGACTCAGGGTTCTCAGCCCCAGCATTTT. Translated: CASSQGGTQGSQPQHF. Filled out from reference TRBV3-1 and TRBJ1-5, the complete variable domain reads DTAVSQTPKYLVTQMGNDKSIKCEQNLGHDTMYWYKQDSKKFLKIMFSYNNKELIINETVPNRFSPKSPDKAHLNLHINSLELGDSAVYFCASSQGGTQGSQPQHFGDGTRLSIL.

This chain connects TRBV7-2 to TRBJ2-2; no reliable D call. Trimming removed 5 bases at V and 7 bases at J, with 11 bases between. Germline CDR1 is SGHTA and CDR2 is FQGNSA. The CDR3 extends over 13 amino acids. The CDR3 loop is CASSPSTGGELFF. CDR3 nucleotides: TGTGCCAGCAGCCCCTCCACGGGCGGGGAGCTGTTTTTT. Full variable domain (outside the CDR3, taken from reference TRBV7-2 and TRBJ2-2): GAGVSQSPSNKVTEKGKDVELRCDPISGHTALYWYRQSLGQGLEFLIYFQGNSAPDKSGLPSDRFSAERTGGSVSTLTIQRTQQEDSAVYLCASSPSTGGELFFGEGSRLTVL.

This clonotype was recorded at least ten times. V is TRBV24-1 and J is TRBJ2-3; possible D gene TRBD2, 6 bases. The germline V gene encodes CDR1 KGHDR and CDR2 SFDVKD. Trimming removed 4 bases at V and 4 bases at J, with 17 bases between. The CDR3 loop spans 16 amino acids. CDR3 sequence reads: CATSDTRLVTPDTQYF. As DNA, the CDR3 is TGTGCCACCAGTGACACCAGACTAGTTACCCCAGATACGCAGTATTTT.